This TCR beta chain was identified during a study of PD-L1 blockade in urothelial cancer. This clone was observed a handful of times. The CDR3 has 16 residues. Losses at the gene ends were 3 bases for V and 8 bases for J; bases not matched to a gene: 16. Germline lookup yields CDR1 GTSNPN and CDR2 SVGIG (reference sequence). Clones were sequenced by immunoSEQ multiplex PCR, and TCRdb holds only the in-frame ones, with some missing. The data contain about 81,000 clones, 90% to 95% of them singletons. This chain links TRBV30 with TRBJ1-2; 9 bases are a match to TRBD1. This TCR was sampled from a man between 60 and 75 years old with urothelial cancer. The sequenced sample was PBMCs, obtained around atezolizumab (anti-PD-L1) treatment. CDR3 region: CAWRGGTGKQIGGYTF. The CDR3 region has the DNA TGTGCCTGGAGGGGAGGGACAGGGAAACAGATTGGAGGCTACACCTTC.